Listed below are T cell receptor beta chains from one sample, sequenced in a study of long-term antiretroviral therapy in people with HIV. Only in-frame clones appear in the TCRdb table, and some are missing; sequencing was by immunoSEQ multiplex PCR. The sample includes about 33,000 clones, about three quarters of them seen just once. The material was unsorted PBMCs, obtained 3.1 years after starting antiretroviral therapy. The source is a woman aged 50 to 60 with HIV. Both conserved end residues are part of each CDR3. The order of the fields is D gene, J gene, V gene, clone size, CDR3 DNA, CDR3 protein. A D gene is named only where the DNA matches it firmly. Not all rows give a size; the values are once, few, many and, for expanded clones, a class.

TRBD2,TRBJ2-3,TRBV7-2,.,TGTGCCAGCAGACGGGGGTCGGGGGGGCCGCCAGATACGCAGTATTTT,CASRRGSGGPPDTQYF
.,TRBJ1-6,TRBV5-1,.,TGCGCCAGCAGCTTGGCCGGGAGCGCGGATAATTCACCCCTCCACTTT,CASSLAGSADNSPLHF
.,TRBJ2-3,TRBV9,.,TGTGCCAGCAGCCCCATGGCGGCAGATACGCAGTATTTT,CASSPMAADTQYF
.,TRBJ1-6,TRBV9,.,TGTGCCAGCAGCCCTCGTCTCGAATACTGGACAGCCAATTCACCCCTCCACTTT,CASSPRLEYWTANSPLHF
.,TRBJ2-5,TRBV5-8,.,TGTGCCAGCAGCTTGGGAGGGGAAGAGACCCAGTACTTC,CASSLGGEETQYF
TRBD1,TRBJ2-5,TRBV6-6,.,TGTGCCAGCAGAGTCGGACAGGGAGAGACCCAGTACTTC,CASRVGQGETQYF
.,TRBJ2-3,TRBV29-1,.,TGCAGCGGCCATTCGCTAGATACGCAGTATTTT,CSGHSLDTQYF
.,TRBJ2-5,TRBV7-9,.,TGTGCCAGCAGCTTAGCTGAAGGGGCACAGGGAGAGACCCAGTACTTC,CASSLAEGAQGETQYF
.,TRBJ1-4,TRBV6-5,.,TGTGCCGGAGGGAGAGGGCCCGATGAAAAACTGTTTTTT,CAGGRGPDEKLFF
.,TRBJ2-5,TRBV21-1,once,TGTGCCAGCAGCGCCAAAGTCGTACGGGCGGAGACCCAGTACTTC,CASSAKVVRAETQYF
.,TRBJ1-3,TRBV2,.,TGTGCCAGCAGCGTCCTTTCGGGGGAAAGTTGGACGGACACCATATATTTT,CASSVLSGESWTDTIYF
.,TRBJ1-2,TRBV7-3,.,TGTGCCAGCAGCTTAAGGGACGGCGGTGGCTACACCTTC,CASSLRDGGGYTF
TRBD1,TRBJ1-2,TRBV7-3,.,TGTGCCAGCAGCTTAAACCCGGGACAGGGCTACACCTTC,CASSLNPGQGYTF
.,TRBJ2-5,TRBV5-1,.,TGCGCCAGCACTGAGGGAACGCAACAAGAGACCCAGTACTTC,CASTEGTQQETQYF
.,TRBJ1-2,TRBV4-1,few,TGCGCCAGCAGCCAAGCGGGGGCCGGCTACACCTTC,CASSQAGAGYTF
TRBD2,TRBJ2-1,TRBV2,.,TGTGCCAGCAGTGCGTTTTATAGCGGGGAGCACAATGAGCAGTTCTTC,CASSAFYSGEHNEQFF
.,TRBJ1-1,TRBV9,.,TGTGCCAGCAGTGACGGGTTTACGCGTGGCACTGAAGCTTTCTTT,CASSDGFTRGTEAFF
TRBD1,TRBJ1-5,TRBV23-1,once,TGCGCCAGCAGTCAATCCGAATTCGACAGGGAGAGATACCAGCCCCAGCATTTT,CASSQSEFDRERYQPQHF
.,TRBJ1-4,TRBV29-1,.,TGCAGCGTTGAGGCGGGCGGGGAAAAACTGTTTTTT,CSVEAGGEKLFF
.,TRBJ1-6,TRBV6-5,.,TGTGCCAGCAGTTACTCATCGGATGGCACCCTCCACTTT,CASSYSSDGTLHF
TRBD2,TRBJ2-1,TRBV29-1,once,TGCAGCACTAGCGGGGGGCTGCACAATGAGCAGTTCTTC,CSTSGGLHNEQFF
TRBD1,TRBJ1-2,TRBV11-2,.,TGTGCCAGCAGCCGAGGACAGGGAAGAGGCTACACCTTC,CASSRGQGRGYTF
.,TRBJ1-3,TRBV30,.,TGTGCCTGGAGCGCGTTTGGGGACACCATATATTTT,CAWSAFGDTIYF
TRBD2,TRBJ2-5,TRBV13,.,TGTGCCAGCAGCCCCCTCAGACTAGCGGCTCAAGAGACCCAGTACTTC,CASSPLRLAAQETQYF
.,TRBJ2-3,TRBV29-1,.,TGCAGCGTTGTAGCTGGGGTTGTTGATACGCAGTATTTT,CSVVAGVVDTQYF
.,TRBJ1-1,TRBV6-6,.,TGTGCCAGCTTGAGTGGCAGGGCGAACACTGAAGCTTTCTTT,CASLSGRANTEAFF
.,TRBJ1-1,TRBV5-1,.,TGCGCCAGCGCACCGGGCTTCCCGGACACTGAAGCTTTCTTT,CASAPGFPDTEAFF
.,TRBJ1-4,TRBV29-1,.,TGCAGCGTTTTAACAGGCCTTAATGAAAAACTGTTTTTT,CSVLTGLNEKLFF
.,TRBJ1-1,TRBV29-1,.,TGCAGCGTTGAAGGTACCGGGAAAAGCCCTTTGGAGGCTTTCTTT,CSVEGTGKSPLEAFF
.,TRBJ1-5,TRBV10-3,.,TGTGCCATCAGTGAGTCGTCTGAATACCAGCCCCAGCATTTT,CAISESSEYQPQHF
TRBD1,TRBJ1-1,TRBV28,.,TGTGCCATCTCTCGACAGGGAAGCACTGAAGCTTTCTTT,CAISRQGSTEAFF
.,TRBJ1-6,TRBV5-4,.,TGTGCCAGCAGCTTCACCCAGGGTGCGAATTCACCCCTCCACTTT,CASSFTQGANSPLHF
.,TRBJ1-5,TRBV4-1,.,TGCGCCAGCAGCCAAGATCGGGGGTATCAGCCCCAGCATTTT,CASSQDRGYQPQHF
TRBD1,TRBJ2-7,TRBV4-1,few,TGCGCCAGCAGCCTGACAGGGATCTACGAGCAGTACTTC,CASSLTGIYEQYF
.,TRBJ1-5,TRBV30,.,TGTGCCTGGACCGCAGGGAGGAATCAGCCCCAGCATTTT,CAWTAGRNQPQHF
TRBD1,TRBJ1-5,TRBV7-9,.,TGTGCCAGCAGCTTAGCGGGACAGGGGATAGGGTATAGCAATCAGCCCCAGCATTTT,CASSLAGQGIGYSNQPQHF
TRBD1,TRBJ2-2,TRBV6-1,.,TGTGCCAGCAGGCAGGGGGATAGCAACACCGGGGAGCTGTTTTTT,CASRQGDSNTGELFF
.,TRBJ1-1,TRBV7-3,.,TGTGCCAGCAGCTTGGGACTGACGAACACTGAAGCTTTCTTT,CASSLGLTNTEAFF
.,TRBJ1-5,TRBV27,few,TGTGCCAGCAGTTTTTTCAATCAGCCCCAGCATTTT,CASSFFNQPQHF
TRBD1,TRBJ2-2,TRBV7-3,.,TGTGCCAGCAGCTTAGGTGTAAGGGGGCAGAGCACCGGGGAGCTGTTTTTT,CASSLGVRGQSTGELFF
TRBD1,TRBJ1-5,TRBV4-1,few,TGCGCCAGCAGCCACCCGACAGGGCCTAATCAGCCCCAGCATTTT,CASSHPTGPNQPQHF
.,TRBJ2-4,TRBV28,once,TGTGCCAGCGGGAGGGGGCGAAACATTCAGTACTTC,CASGRGRNIQYF
.,TRBJ2-7,TRBV6-5,.,TGTGCCAGCAGTAGAAGCCGGTCCTACGAGCAGTACTTC,CASSRSRSYEQYF
.,TRBJ1-3,TRBV5-6,.,TGTGCCAGCAGTCCCTGGGGTCCGGACCGACACACCATATATTTT,CASSPWGPDRHTIYF
TRBD1,TRBJ1-1,TRBV30,.,TGTGCCTGGAGTGTAGTCCCGAGGGGGCGAGAAGCTTTCTTT,CAWSVVPRGREAFF
.,TRBJ1-3,TRBV5-1,.,TGCGCCAGCAGCGGGGATCTATACTCTGGAAACACCATATATTTT,CASSGDLYSGNTIYF
TRBD1,TRBJ1-1,TRBV27,.,TGTGCCAGCAGTGCGACAGGGGGAGACACTGAAGCTTTCTTT,CASSATGGDTEAFF
TRBD1,TRBJ1-2,TRBV7-9,.,TGTGCCAGCAGCTTAGCGCTTCCAGGGGGCTGGGGCTACACCTTC,CASSLALPGGWGYTF
TRBD1,TRBJ2-5,TRBV11-2,.,TGTGCCAGCAGCTTAAATAGGGGGCCTTCGCCCCAGTACTTC,CASSLNRGPSPQYF
.,TRBJ1-5,TRBV5-4,.,TGTGCCAGCAGCTTATTCAGCAATCAGCCCCAGCATTTT,CASSLFSNQPQHF
.,TRBJ1-1,TRBV5-1,.,TGCGCCAGCAGCTTGGAGGTCAGATCGCCGAGCACTGAAGCTTTCTTT,CASSLEVRSPSTEAFF
TRBD1,TRBJ1-1,TRBV28,.,TGTGCCAGCAAGTCTGGACAGGGGAACACTGAAGCTTTCTTT,CASKSGQGNTEAFF
.,TRBJ2-6,TRBV6-5,.,TGTGCCAGCAGTTACTCCAGGGGCTCTGGGGCCAACGTCCTGACTTTC,CASSYSRGSGANVLTF
.,TRBJ1-1,TRBV6-5,.,TGTGCCAGCACCACCCTCGCGGCCGCGACTGTCCAAGCTTTCTTT,CASTTLAAATVQAFF
TRBD1,TRBJ1-1,TRBV28,.,TGTGCCAGCAGTTCCAACAGGGGGTGGACTGAAGCTTTCTTT,CASSSNRGWTEAFF
.,TRBJ2-5,TRBV5-5,.,TGTGCCAGCAGCTTGTTTGGGACAGTGGAGGGAGAGACCCAGTACTTC,CASSLFGTVEGETQYF
TRBD2,TRBJ2-1,TRBV7-6,.,TGTGCCAGCAGCATAAGCGGGGGGGCCTACAATGAGCAGTTCTTC,CASSISGGAYNEQFF
.,TRBJ2-5,TRBV6-1,.,TGTGCCAGCAGTGACGCAGGGCAAGAGACCCAGTACTTC,CASSDAGQETQYF
TRBD2,TRBJ2-2,TRBV5-5,.,TGTGCCAGCAGCTGGCCTAGCGGCCCTACCACCGGGGAGCTGTTTTTT,CASSWPSGPTTGELFF